This T cell receptor (beta chain) derives from a study of CD8+CD57+ T cells in acquired aplastic anemia. Genomic DNA provided the template from which TCR beta VDJ and CDR3 profiles were obtained. TCRdb re-called the reads with MiXCR, one entry per CDR3 protein. The repertoire holds a few hundred thousand distinct CDR3 sequences, with 30% to 35% as singletons. The CDR3 covers 15 residues. Trimming left V 2 bases short and J 6 bases short, with 14 bases between. The source material was sorted CD4+, CD8+, or CD8+CD57+ T cells (not recorded which) from PBMCs. The receptor's source is a human donor in good health, serving as a control. The chain is built from TRBV12-3 or TRBV12-4 and TRBJ2-1; tentatively, D is TRBD2 (7 bases). The CDR3 is CASSLLGGGVNEQFF. As DNA, the CDR3 is TGTGCCAGCAGTTTATTGGGGGGGGGCGTCAATGAGCAGTTCTTC.